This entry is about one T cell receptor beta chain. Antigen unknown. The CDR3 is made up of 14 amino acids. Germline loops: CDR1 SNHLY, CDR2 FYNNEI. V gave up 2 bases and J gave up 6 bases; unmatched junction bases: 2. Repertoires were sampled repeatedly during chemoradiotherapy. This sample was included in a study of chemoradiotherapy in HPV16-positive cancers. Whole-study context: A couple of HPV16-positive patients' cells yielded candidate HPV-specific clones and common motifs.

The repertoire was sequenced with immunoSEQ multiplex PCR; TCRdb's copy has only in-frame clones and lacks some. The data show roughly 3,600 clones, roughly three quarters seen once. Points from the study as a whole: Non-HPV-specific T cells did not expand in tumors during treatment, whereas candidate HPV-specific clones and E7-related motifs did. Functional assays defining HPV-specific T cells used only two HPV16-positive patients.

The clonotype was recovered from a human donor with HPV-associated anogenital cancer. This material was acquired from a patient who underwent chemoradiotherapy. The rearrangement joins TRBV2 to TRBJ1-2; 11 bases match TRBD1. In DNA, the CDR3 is TGTGCCAGCAGTGAATCGGGACAGGGGGATGGCTACACCTTC. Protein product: CASSESGQGDGYTF.